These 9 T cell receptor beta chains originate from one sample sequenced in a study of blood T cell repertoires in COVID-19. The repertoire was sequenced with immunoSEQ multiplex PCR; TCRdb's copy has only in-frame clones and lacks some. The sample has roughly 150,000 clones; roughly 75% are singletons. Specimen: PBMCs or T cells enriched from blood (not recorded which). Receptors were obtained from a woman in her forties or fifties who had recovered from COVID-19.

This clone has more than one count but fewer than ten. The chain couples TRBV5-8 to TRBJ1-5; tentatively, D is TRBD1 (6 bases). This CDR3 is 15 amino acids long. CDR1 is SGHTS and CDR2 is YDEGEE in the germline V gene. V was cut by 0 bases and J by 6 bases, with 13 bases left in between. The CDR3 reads CASSLVGQSGQPQHF. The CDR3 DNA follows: TGTGCCAGCAGCTTGGTAGGACAGTCAGGTCAGCCCCAGCATTTT.

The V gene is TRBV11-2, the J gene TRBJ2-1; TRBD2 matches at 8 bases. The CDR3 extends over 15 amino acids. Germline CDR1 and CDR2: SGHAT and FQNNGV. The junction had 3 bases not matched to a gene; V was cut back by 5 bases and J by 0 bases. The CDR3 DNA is TGTGCCAGCAGCCGGGGGGGGAGCTCCTACAATGAGCAGTTCTTC. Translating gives CASSRGGSSYNEQFF.

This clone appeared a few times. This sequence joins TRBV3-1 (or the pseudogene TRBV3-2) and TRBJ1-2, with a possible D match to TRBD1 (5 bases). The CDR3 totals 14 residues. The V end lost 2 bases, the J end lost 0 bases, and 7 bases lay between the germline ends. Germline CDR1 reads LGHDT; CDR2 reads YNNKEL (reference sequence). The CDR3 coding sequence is TGTGCCAGCAGCCAATGGACAACTAACTATGGCTACACCTTC. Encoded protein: CASSQWTTNYGYTF.

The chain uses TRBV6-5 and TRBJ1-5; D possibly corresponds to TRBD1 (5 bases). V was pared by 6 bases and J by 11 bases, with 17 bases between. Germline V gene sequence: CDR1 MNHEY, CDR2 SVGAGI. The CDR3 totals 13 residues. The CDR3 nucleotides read TGTGCCAGCAGCTCCTGGGGGGGTTTGGCCCAGCATTTT. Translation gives CASSSWGGLAQHF.

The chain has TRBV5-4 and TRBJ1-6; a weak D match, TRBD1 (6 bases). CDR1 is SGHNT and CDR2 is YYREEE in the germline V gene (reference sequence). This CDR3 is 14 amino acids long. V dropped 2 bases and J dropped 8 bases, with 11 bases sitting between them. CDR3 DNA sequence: TGTGCCAGCAGCTTCCCGGCAGGGGATTCACCCCTCCACTTT. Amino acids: CASSFPAGDSPLHF. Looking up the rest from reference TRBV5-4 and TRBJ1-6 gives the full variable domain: ETGVTQSPTHLIKTRGQQVTLRCSSQSGHNTVSWYQQALGQGPQFIFQYYREEENGRGNFPPRFSGLQFPNYSSELNVNALELDDSALYLCASSFPAGDSPLHFGNGTRLTVT.

CDR3 loop: CATSPWGGAGEKLFF. CDR3 DNA sequence: TGTGCCACCAGCCCCTGGGGGGGGGCTGGTGAAAAACTGTTTTTT. The V and J genes are TRBV15 and TRBJ1-4; a possible D gene is TRBD1 (6 bases). Trimming removed 5 bases from V and 7 bases from J, with 17 bases in between. This CDR3 is 15 amino acids long. CDR1 is LNHNV and CDR2 is YYDKDF in the germline V gene (reference sequence). The full variable domain, in which reference TRBV15 and TRBJ1-4 provide the parts outside the CDR3, is DAMVIQNPRYQVTQFGKPVTLSCSQTLNHNVMYWYQQKSSQAPKLLFHYYDKDFNNEADTPDNFQSRRPNTSFCFLDIRSPGLGDTAMYLCATSPWGGAGEKLFFGSGTQLSVL.

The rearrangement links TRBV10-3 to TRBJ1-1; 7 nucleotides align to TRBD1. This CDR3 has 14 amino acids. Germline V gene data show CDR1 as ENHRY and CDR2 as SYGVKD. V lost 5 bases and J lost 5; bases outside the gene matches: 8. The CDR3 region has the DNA TGTGCCATCAGTCCCGACAGGGACGGGACTGAAGCTTTCTTT. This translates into CAISPDRDGTEAFF.

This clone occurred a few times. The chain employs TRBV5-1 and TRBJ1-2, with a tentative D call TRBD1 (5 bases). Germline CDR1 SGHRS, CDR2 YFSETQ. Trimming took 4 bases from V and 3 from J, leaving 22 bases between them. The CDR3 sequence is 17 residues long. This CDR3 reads CASSRISYFGADYGYTF. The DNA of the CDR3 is TGCGCCAGCAGCAGGATTTCCTATTTTGGGGCGGACTATGGCTACACCTTC.

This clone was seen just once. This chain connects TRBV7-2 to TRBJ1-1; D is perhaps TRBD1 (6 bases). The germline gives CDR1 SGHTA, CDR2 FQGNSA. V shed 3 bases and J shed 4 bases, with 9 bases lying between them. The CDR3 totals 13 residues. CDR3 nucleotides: TGTGCCAGCAGCTTCGGCAGGGGCACTGAAGCTTTCTTT. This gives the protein CASSFGRGTEAFF.